This TCR beta chain came from a study of blood T cell repertoires in COVID-19. Some clones are missing from TCRdb's copy, which holds only in-frame ones; the method was immunoSEQ multiplex PCR. The sample has 200,000 to 250,000 clones, about 80% seen once. CDR1 is MNHEY and CDR2 is SVGAGI in the germline V gene. The CDR3 loop spans 14 amino acids. Unmatched junction bases numbered 7, after V lost 6 bases and J lost 3 bases. This TCR came from a man in his fifties or sixties who had recovered from COVID-19. The rearrangement joins TRBV6-5 to TRBJ2-5, with 7 bases that match TRBD1. The specimen was PBMCs or T cells enriched from blood (not recorded which). This CDR3 reads CASRLGTVKETQYF. As DNA, the CDR3 is TGTGCCAGCAGGTTGGGGACAGTGAAAGAGACCCAGTACTTC.